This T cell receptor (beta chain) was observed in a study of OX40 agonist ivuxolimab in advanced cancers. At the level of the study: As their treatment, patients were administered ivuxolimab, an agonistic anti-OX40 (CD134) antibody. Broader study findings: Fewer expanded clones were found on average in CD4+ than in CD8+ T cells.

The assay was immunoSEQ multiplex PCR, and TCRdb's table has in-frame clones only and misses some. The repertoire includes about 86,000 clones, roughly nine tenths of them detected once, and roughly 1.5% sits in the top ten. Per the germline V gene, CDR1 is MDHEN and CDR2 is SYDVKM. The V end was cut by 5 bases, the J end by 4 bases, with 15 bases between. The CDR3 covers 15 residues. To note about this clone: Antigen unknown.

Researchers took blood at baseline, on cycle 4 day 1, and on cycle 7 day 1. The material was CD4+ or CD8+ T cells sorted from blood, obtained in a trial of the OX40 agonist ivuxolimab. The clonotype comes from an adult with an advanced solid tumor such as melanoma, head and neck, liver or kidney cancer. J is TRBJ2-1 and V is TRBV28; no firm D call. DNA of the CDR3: TGTGCCAGCAGTCCCCAAGGACGGTGGTACAATGAGCAGTTCTTC. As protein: CASSPQGRWYNEQFF.